This T cell receptor (beta chain) is from a study of cytomegalovirus exposure and HLA in healthy donors. Broader study findings: Many donors shared some public TCRs, even though most TCR sequences were rare. Among TCR beta chains, those listed as cytomegalovirus-associated numbered about 160. In an earlier analysis, productive rearrangement rates for most beta V segments clustered near 87% or 30%.

Use of 60 Vbeta and 13 Jbeta primers characterized the PCR. Source study methods: Around 11 million shared chains were among some 80 million unique TCR beta chains counted in a later analysis. Profiling relied on immunoSEQ multiplex PCR, and the TCRdb table lists in-frame clones only, not all of them. V and J calls plus clone size are reproduced from that table; the DNA served to infer D and trimming. The sample has 40,000 to 50,000 clones. J lost 3 bases, V lost 3 bases, and 11 bases had no gene match. This CDR3 spans 19 amino acids. Looked up from germline, CDR1 is SGDLS and CDR2 is YYNGEE. As regards this clone: The antigen remains undetermined.

The sequence derives from a woman aged 40 to 55 in good health and CMV-seronegative. Sequenced material: PBMCs. J is TRBJ2-2 and V is TRBV9, with 13 bases matching TRBD2. The CDR3 reads CASSGLTSGRTTDTGELFF. Written as DNA, the CDR3 is TGTGCCAGCAGCGGATTGACTAGCGGGAGGACCACGGACACCGGGGAGCTGTTTTTT.